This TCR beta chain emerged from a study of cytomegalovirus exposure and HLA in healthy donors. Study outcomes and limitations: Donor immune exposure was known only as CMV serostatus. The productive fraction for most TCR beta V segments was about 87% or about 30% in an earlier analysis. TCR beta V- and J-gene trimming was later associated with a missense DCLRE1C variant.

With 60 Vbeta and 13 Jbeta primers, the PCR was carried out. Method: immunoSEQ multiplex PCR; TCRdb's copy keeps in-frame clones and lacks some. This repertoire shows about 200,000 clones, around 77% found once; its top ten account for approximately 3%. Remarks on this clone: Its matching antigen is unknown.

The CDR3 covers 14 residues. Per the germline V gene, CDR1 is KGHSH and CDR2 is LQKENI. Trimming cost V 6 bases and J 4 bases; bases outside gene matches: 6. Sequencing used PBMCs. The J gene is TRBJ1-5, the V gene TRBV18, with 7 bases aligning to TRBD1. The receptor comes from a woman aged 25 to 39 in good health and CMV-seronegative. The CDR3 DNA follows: TGTGCCAGCTCGATCGACAGGGAGAATCAGCCCCAGCATTTT. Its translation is CASSIDRENQPQHF.